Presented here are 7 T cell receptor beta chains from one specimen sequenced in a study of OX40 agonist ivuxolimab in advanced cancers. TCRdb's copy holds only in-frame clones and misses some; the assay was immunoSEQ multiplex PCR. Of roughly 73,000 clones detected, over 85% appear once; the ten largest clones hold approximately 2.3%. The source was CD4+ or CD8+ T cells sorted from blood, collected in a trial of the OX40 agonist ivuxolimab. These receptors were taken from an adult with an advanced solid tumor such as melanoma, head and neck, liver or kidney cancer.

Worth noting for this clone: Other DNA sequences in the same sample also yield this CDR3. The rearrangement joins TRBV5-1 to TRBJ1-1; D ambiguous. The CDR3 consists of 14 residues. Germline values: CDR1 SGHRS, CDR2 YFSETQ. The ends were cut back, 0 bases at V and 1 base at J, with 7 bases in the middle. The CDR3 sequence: CASSLAPGNTEAFF. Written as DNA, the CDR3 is TGCGCCAGCAGCTTGGCCCCGGGGAACACTGAAGCTTTCTTT.

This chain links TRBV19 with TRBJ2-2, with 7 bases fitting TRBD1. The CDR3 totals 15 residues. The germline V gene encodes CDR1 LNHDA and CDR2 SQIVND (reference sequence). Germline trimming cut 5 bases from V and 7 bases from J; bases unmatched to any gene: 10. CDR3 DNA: TGTGCCAGTAGTTCTGACAGGGTAGGAGTCGGGGAGCTGTTTTTT. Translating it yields CASSSDRVGVGELFF.

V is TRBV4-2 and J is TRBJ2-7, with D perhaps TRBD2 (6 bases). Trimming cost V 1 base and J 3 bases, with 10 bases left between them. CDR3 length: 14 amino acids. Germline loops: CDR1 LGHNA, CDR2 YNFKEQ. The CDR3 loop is CASSQGGGGYEQYF. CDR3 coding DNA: TGTGCCAGCAGCCAAGGGGGAGGAGGCTACGAGCAGTACTTC.

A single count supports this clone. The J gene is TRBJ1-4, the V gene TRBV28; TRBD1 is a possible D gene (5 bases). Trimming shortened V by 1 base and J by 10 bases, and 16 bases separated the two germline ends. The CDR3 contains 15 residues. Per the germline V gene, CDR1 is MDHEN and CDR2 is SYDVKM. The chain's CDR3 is CASSLLWDAQGKLFF. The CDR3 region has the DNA TGTGCCAGCAGTTTATTATGGGACGCCCAGGGAAAACTGTTTTTT.

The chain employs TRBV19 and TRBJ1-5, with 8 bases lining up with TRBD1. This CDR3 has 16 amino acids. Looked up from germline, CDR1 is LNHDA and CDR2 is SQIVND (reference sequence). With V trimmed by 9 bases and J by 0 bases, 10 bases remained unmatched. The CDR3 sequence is CASRRTGLYSNQPQHF. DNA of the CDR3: TGTGCCAGCCGGCGGACAGGGCTGTATAGCAATCAGCCCCAGCATTTT.

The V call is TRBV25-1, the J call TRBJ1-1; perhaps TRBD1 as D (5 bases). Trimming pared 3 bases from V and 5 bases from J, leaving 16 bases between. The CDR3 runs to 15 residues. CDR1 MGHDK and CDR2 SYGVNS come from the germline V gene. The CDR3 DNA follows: TGTGCCAGCAGTGAGGGGTCGGGGGAGGGAACTGAAGCTTTCTTT. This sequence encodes CASSEGSGEGTEAFF.

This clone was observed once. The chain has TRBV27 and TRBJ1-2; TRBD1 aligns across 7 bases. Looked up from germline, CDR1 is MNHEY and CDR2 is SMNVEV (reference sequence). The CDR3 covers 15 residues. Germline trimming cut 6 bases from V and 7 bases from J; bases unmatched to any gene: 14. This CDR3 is CASSPQGNGYSGYTF. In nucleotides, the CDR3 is TGTGCCAGCAGCCCACAGGGGAATGGCTACAGTGGCTACACCTTC.